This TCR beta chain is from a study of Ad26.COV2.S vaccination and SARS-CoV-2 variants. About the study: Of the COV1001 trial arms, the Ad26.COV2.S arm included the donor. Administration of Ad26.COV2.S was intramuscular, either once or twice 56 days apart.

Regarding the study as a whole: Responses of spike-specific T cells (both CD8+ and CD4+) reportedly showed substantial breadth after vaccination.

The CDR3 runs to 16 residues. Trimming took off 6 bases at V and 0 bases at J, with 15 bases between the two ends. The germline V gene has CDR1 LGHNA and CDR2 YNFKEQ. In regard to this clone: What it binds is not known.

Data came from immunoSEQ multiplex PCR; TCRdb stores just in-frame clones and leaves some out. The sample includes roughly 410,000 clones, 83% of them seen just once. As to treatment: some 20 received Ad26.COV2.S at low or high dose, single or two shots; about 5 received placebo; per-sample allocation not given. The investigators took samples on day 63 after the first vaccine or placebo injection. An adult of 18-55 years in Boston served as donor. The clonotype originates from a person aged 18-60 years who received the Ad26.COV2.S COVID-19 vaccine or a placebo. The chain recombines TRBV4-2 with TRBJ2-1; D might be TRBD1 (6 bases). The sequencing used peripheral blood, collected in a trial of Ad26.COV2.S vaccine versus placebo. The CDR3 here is CASSREGVSSYNEQFF. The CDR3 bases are TGTGCCAGCAGTCGAGAGGGGGTTAGCTCCTACAATGAGCAGTTCTTC.